Each of the 27 T cell receptor beta chains below was sequenced from the same sample in a study of T cell responses to AZD1222 COVID-19 vaccine. Sequencing used immunoSEQ multiplex PCR; TCRdb keeps in-frame clones, though not all of them. The repertoire holds about 150,000 clones, with 80% to 90% as singletons. Here the sequenced sample was peripheral blood, taken on day 0 of AZD1222 vaccination. These receptor sequences come from an adult in good health.

V gene TRBV25-1 combines with J gene TRBJ1-2, with unresolved D. CDR1 is MGHDK and CDR2 is SYGVNS in the germline V gene. V shed 3 bases and J shed 5 bases, with 7 bases lying between them. The CDR3 extends over 12 amino acids. The CDR3 reads CASSDGRYGYTF. The CDR3 nucleotides read TGTGCCAGCAGTGATGGCCGATATGGCTACACCTTC.

The V and J genes are TRBV6-6 and TRBJ1-1, with 8 bases fitting TRBD1. The germline gives CDR1 MNHNY, CDR2 SVGAGI (reference sequence). The ends lost 6 bases at V and 1 base at J; junction bases unmatched: 10. CDR3 length: 16 amino acids. The CDR3 coding sequence is TGTGCCAGCAGGACGACGCCGGGACAGGAGAACACTGAAGCTTTCTTT. This translates into CASRTTPGQENTEAFF.

The rearrangement links TRBV11-2 to TRBJ1-6; 10 bases align to TRBD1. CDR3 length equals 15 residues. Unmatched junction bases numbered 5, after V lost 1 base and J lost 11 bases. Germline V gene sequence: CDR1 SGHAT, CDR2 FQNNGV. CDR3 sequence (DNA): TGTGCCAGCAGCTTAGGGACAGGGGGTGCCACACCCCTCCACTTT. Translated, it gives CASSLGTGGATPLHF. Full variable domain (rest looked up from reference TRBV11-2 and TRBJ1-6): EAGVAQSPRYKIIEKRQSVAFWCNPISGHATLYWYQQILGQGPKLLIQFQNNGVVDDSQLPKDRFSAERLKGVDSTLKIQPAKLEDSAVYLCASSLGTGGATPLHFGNGTRLTVT.

This clone showed up just a few times. The rearrangement links TRBV19 to TRBJ1-2; 12 bases align to TRBD1. J was trimmed by 7 bases and V by 8 bases; bases with no gene match: 5. The CDR3 spans 13 residues. The germline CDR1 and CDR2 sequences are LNHDA and SQIVND (reference sequence). The CDR3: CASGTGGFGGYTF. The CDR3 coding sequence is TGTGCCAGTGGGACAGGGGGCTTTGGTGGCTACACCTTC.

The V call is TRBV5-1, the J call TRBJ2-5; D gene ambiguous. Germline CDR1 reads SGHRS; CDR2 reads YFSETQ. V shed 0 bases and J shed 5 bases, with 11 bases lying between them. The CDR3 sequence is 14 residues long. The CDR3 region is CASSLAQLGETQYF. The CDR3 DNA reads as TGCGCCAGCAGCTTGGCCCAACTTGGGGAGACCCAGTACTTC. The whole variable domain, remainder taken from reference TRBV5-1 and TRBJ2-5, is KAGVTQTPRYLIKTRGQQVTLSCSPISGHRSVSWYQQTPGQGLQFLFEYFSETQRNKGNFPGRFSGRQFSNSRSEMNVSTLELGDSALYLCASSLAQLGETQYFGPGTRLLVL.

This chain links TRBV6-5 with TRBJ2-1; TRBD1 matches at 8 bases. CDR1 is MNHEY, CDR2 SVGAGI, per germline. The CDR3 length is 14 residues. The V and J ends lost 10 bases and 7 bases, in that order; junction bases with no gene match: 12. The CDR3 is CATTQGGIRNEQFF. CDR3 sequence (DNA): TGTGCCACTACACAGGGGGGTATTAGGAATGAGCAGTTCTTC.

The gene calls are TRBV3-1 (or the pseudogene TRBV3-2) and TRBJ1-2; 7 positions agree with TRBD1. V shed 2 bases and J 3 bases; nucleotides not matched to a gene: 6. The length of the CDR3 is 15 residues. Per germline, CDR1 LGHDT and CDR2 YNNKEL (reference sequence). This CDR3 is CASSQSTGWYYGYTF. In DNA form, the CDR3 reads TGTGCCAGCAGCCAATCGACAGGGTGGTACTATGGCTACACCTTC.

The chain employs TRBV5-4 and TRBJ2-4, with D possibly being TRBD1 (6 bases). The length of the CDR3 is 17 residues. Trimming took 2 bases from V and 8 from J, leaving 23 bases between them. Germline-derived CDR1 and CDR2 are SGHNT and YYREEE (reference sequence). The CDR3 reads CASSLGPEGGNVDIQYF. The CDR3 DNA follows: TGTGCCAGCAGCTTAGGCCCCGAAGGGGGTAATGTGGACATTCAGTACTTC.

The chain employs TRBV6-4 and TRBJ2-1; D uncertain. From germline, CDR1 is MRHNA and CDR2 SNTAGT. This CDR3 region has 16 residues. The V end lost 0 bases, the J end lost 10 bases, and 19 bases lay between the germline ends. CDR3 nucleotide sequence: TGTGCCAGCAGTGACTCGCGGAGACCACTCGGTACGGAGCAGTTCTTC. Residues: CASSDSRRPLGTEQFF.

The CDR3 DNA is TGTGCCAGTAGTGCCGCCGGCGGTCTGGTTGAAAAACTGTTTTTT. Protein: CASSAAGGLVEKLFF. This chain uses TRBV19 with TRBJ1-4, with no clear D. Trimming removed 5 bases from V and 7 bases from J, with 17 bases in between. Germline CDR1 reads LNHDA; CDR2 reads SQIVND (reference sequence). CDR3 length equals 15 residues.

The rearrangement links TRBV5-6 to TRBJ2-1; tentatively, D is TRBD1 (6 bases). Trimming removed 4 bases at V and 1 base at J, with 12 bases between. The CDR3 loop spans 15 amino acids. Germline-derived CDR1 and CDR2 are SGHDT and YYEEEE. The CDR3 region is CASSPGVLSYNEQFF. CDR3 DNA: TGTGCCAGCAGCCCAGGGGTCCTTTCCTACAATGAGCAGTTCTTC.

About this clone: The sample has other DNA sequences that encode this CDR3 too. The chain joins TRBV27 to TRBJ2-7; TRBD1 agrees at 10 bases. The junction had 8 bases not matched to a gene; V was cut back by 3 bases and J by 6 bases. This CDR3 contains 15 residues. Germline V lookup: CDR1 MNHEY, CDR2 SMNVEV (reference sequence). CDR3 sequence: CASSFADRGGSEQYF. Written as DNA, the CDR3 is TGTGCCAGCAGTTTCGCGGACAGGGGGGGTTCCGAGCAGTACTTC.

The CDR3 loop is CASSLDRTSYEQYF. In DNA, the CDR3 is TGTGCCAGCAGCTTGGACAGAACGTCCTACGAGCAGTACTTC. The chain employs TRBV11-3 and TRBJ2-7, with a weak D call TRBD1 (6 bases). From germline, CDR1 is SGHNT and CDR2 YENEEA. Between the trimmed V and J ends, which lost 3 bases and 1 base, there was a span of 10 bases. The CDR3 contains 14 residues.

This clone was counted a single time. This chain links TRBV6-5 with TRBJ1-1, with TRBD1 identical over 7 bases. Trimming cost V 7 bases and J 4 bases; bases outside gene matches: 9. The CDR3 is 14 residues long. Per the germline V gene, CDR1 is MNHEY and CDR2 is SVGAGI. DNA for the CDR3: TGTGCCAGCATTCGCAGGGGGGGGAGCACTGAAGCTTTCTTT. Translated: CASIRRGGSTEAFF.

This chain links TRBV3-1 (or the pseudogene TRBV3-2) with TRBJ2-1; TRBD2 matches 13 bases. Germline V CDR1 and CDR2: LGHDT, YNNKEL (reference sequence). The J segment lost 4 bases and the V segment lost 5 bases, leaving 8 bases of the junction unmatched. This CDR3 comprises 17 residues. This CDR3 reads CASSAGTSGTVYNEQFF. The CDR3 nucleotides are TGTGCCAGCAGCGCCGGGACTAGCGGGACAGTGTACAATGAGCAGTTCTTC.

This clone has a single count. J is TRBJ1-1 and V is TRBV30, with D unclear. CDR1 is GTSNPN and CDR2 is SVGIG in the germline V gene (reference sequence). The CDR3 is 13 residues long. V was cut by 3 bases and J by 1 base, with 9 bases left in between. CDR3 protein: CAWRVGTNTEAFF. The CDR3, as DNA: TGTGCCTGGAGGGTGGGAACGAACACTGAAGCTTTCTTT. The full variable domain, rest sourced from reference TRBV30 and TRBJ1-1, is SQTIHQWPATLVQPVGSPLSLECTVEGTSNPNLYWYRQAAGRGLQLLFYSVGIGQISSEVPQNLSASRPQDRQFILSSKKLLLSDSGFYLCAWRVGTNTEAFFGQGTRLTVV.

The chain combines TRBV11-2 with TRBJ2-5, with 13 nucleotides matching TRBD2. The V gene's germline CDR1 is SGHAT and CDR2 FQNNGV. V lost 4 bases to trimming and J lost 5 bases; unmatched junction nucleotides: 10. The CDR3 loop spans 17 amino acids. The CDR3 region is CASSSGLAGVGAETQYF. The CDR3 bases are TGTGCCAGCAGCTCCGGACTAGCGGGAGTAGGGGCGGAGACCCAGTACTTC. Drawing the rest from reference TRBV11-2 and TRBJ2-5, the complete variable domain is EAGVAQSPRYKIIEKRQSVAFWCNPISGHATLYWYQQILGQGPKLLIQFQNNGVVDDSQLPKDRFSAERLKGVDSTLKIQPAKLEDSAVYLCASSSGLAGVGAETQYFGPGTRLLVL.

The chain joins TRBV10-2 to TRBJ1-1, with D hard to call. The CDR3 totals 14 residues. V lost 3 bases to trimming and J lost 11 bases, with 19 bases between them. Germline V gene sequence: CDR1 WSHSY, CDR2 SAAADI. DNA for the CDR3: TGCGCCAGCAGTGATAATCGGCAAGGACTAGGGGCTTTCTTT. Translation: CASSDNRQGLGAFF.

The chain recombines TRBV2 with TRBJ2-7; perhaps TRBD1 as D (5 bases). The germline gives CDR1 SNHLY, CDR2 FYNNEI. V dropped 6 bases and J dropped 3 bases, with 9 bases sitting between them. The CDR3 runs 12 residues. In DNA, the CDR3 is TGTGCCAGCAGCGCTGACAGCTACGAGCAGTACTTC. Its protein product is CASSADSYEQYF.

This chain uses TRBV19 with TRBJ1-2; TRBD1 might be the D (5 bases). The CDR3 covers 12 residues. V lost 3 bases and J 8 bases, leaving 10 bases between the germline ends. Germline V gene sequence: CDR1 LNHDA, CDR2 SQIVND (reference sequence). The CDR3 region is CASSIGGIGYTF. CDR3 coding DNA: TGTGCCAGTAGTATTGGGGGGATCGGCTACACCTTC.

This chain links TRBV3-1 (or the pseudogene TRBV3-2) with TRBJ2-5, with TRBD2 as a possible D gene (6 bases). The CDR3 contains 18 residues. Trimming left V 4 bases short and J 2 bases short, with 23 bases between. Per the germline V gene, CDR1 is LGHDT and CDR2 is YNNKEL (reference sequence). The CDR3 DNA sequence: TGTGCCAGCAGCCCGGGGGTTTTAATGGCGGGCAGACAAGAGACCCAGTACTTC. Protein sequence: CASSPGVLMAGRQETQYF.

This chain connects TRBV28 to TRBJ2-5; D perhaps matches TRBD2 (6 bases). V lost 7 bases, J lost 2 bases, and 20 bases lay in between. The CDR3 is 16 amino acids. Germline-derived CDR1 and CDR2 are MDHEN and SYDVKM. CDR3 DNA sequence: TGTGCCAGCACCGGGGCAGGGCTAGCGATTCAAGAGACCCAGTACTTC. It encodes CASTGAGLAIQETQYF.

The gene calls are TRBV30 and TRBJ1-1; D is undetermined. Germline CDR1 is GTSNPN and CDR2 is SVGIG (reference sequence). The CDR3 loop spans 14 amino acids. V was pared by 4 bases and J by 1 base, with 13 bases between. The DNA of the CDR3 is TGTGCCTGGACCCAACCGGGGTGGAACACTGAAGCTTTCTTT. It yields the protein CAWTQPGWNTEAFF.

This clone has more than one count but fewer than ten. This chain joins TRBV10-1 and TRBJ1-1; D is uncertain. This CDR3 region has 14 residues. Per the germline V gene, CDR1 is WNHNN and CDR2 is SYGVQD (reference sequence). V lost 0 bases and J 0 bases, leaving 5 bases between the germline ends. CDR3 loop: CASSESTVNTEAFF. CDR3 nucleotide sequence: TGCGCCAGCAGTGAGTCGACGGTGAACACTGAAGCTTTCTTT.

The rearrangement uses TRBV5-1 and TRBJ2-2, with D perhaps matching TRBD2 (6 bases). Germline assignment: CDR1 SGHRS and CDR2 YFSETQ. Trimming left V 7 bases short and J 0 bases short, with 10 bases between. CDR3 length: 14 amino acids. The CDR3 DNA follows: TGCGCCAGCCGACGCGGGGCGAACACCGGGGAGCTGTTTTTT. Its translation is CASRRGANTGELFF.

The gene calls are TRBV19 and TRBJ1-1; D remains unclear. Per the germline V gene, CDR1 is LNHDA and CDR2 is SQIVND (reference sequence). The CDR3 has 11 amino acids. V was shortened by 11 bases and J by 3 bases, with 10 bases between the two germline ends. The CDR3 sequence is CALIRYTEAFF. CDR3 sequence (DNA): TGTGCCCTAATAAGGTACACTGAAGCTTTCTTT.

The rearrangement uses TRBV18 and TRBJ1-1, with unresolved D. V dropped 1 base and J dropped 6 bases, with 9 bases sitting between them. Germline CDR1 reads KGHSH; CDR2 reads LQKENI. This CDR3 spans 13 amino acids. CDR3 bases: TGTGCCAGCTCACCACTGACGGCGCCTGAAGCTTTCTTT. Its translation is CASSPLTAPEAFF. The full variable domain, in which reference TRBV18 and TRBJ1-1 provide the parts outside the CDR3, is NAGVMQNPRHLVRRRGQEARLRCSPMKGHSHVYWYRQLPEEGLKFMVYLQKENIIDESGMPKERFSAEFPKEGPSILRIQQVVRGDSAAYFCASSPLTAPEAFFGQGTRLTVV.